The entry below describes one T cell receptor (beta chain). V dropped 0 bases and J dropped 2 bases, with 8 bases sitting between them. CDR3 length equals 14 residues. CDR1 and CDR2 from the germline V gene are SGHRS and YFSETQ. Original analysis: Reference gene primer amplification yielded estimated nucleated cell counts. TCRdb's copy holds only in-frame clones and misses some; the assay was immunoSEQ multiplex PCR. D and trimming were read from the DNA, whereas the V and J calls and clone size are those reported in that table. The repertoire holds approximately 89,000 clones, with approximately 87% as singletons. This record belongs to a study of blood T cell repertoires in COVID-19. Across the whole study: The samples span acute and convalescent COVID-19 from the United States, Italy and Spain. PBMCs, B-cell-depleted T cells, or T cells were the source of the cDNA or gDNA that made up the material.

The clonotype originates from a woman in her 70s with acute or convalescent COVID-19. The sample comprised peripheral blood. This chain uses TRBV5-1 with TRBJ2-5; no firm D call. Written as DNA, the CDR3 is TGCGCCAGCAGCTTGGCAGGTCTTCAAGAGACCCAGTACTTC. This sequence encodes CASSLAGLQETQYF.